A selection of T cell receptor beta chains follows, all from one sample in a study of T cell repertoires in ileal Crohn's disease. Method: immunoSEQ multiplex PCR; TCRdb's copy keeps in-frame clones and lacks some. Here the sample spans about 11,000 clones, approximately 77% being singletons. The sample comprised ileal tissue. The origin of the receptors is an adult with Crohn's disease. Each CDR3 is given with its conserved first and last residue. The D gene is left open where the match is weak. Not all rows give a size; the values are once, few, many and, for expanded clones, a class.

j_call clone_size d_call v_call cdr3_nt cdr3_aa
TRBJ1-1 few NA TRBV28 TGTGCCAGCAGCCAAATGGGGGGAGCTAACACTGAAGCTTTCTTT CASSQMGGANTEAFF
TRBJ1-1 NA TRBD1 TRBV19 TGTGCCAGTAAGGACAGGCCATTCTTCCACACTGAAGCTTTCTTT CASKDRPFFHTEAFF
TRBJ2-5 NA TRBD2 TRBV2 TGTGCCAGCAGTGAGGGAGGACTAGCGGGAGGGACTGAAGAGACCCAGTACTTC CASSEGGLAGGTEETQYF
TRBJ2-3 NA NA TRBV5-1 TGCGCCAGCAGCTTGGGTGGCGGGTCTGGGAAAGATACGCAGTATTTT CASSLGGGSGKDTQYF
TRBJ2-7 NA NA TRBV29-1 TGCAGCGTTGAAGGCGGGACCGCATCCTACGAGCAGTACTTC CSVEGGTASYEQYF
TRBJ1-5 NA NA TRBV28 TGTGCCAGCAGCCCTACAGGTCACTATCAGCCCCAGCATTTT CASSPTGHYQPQHF
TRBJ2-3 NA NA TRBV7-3 TGTGCCAGCAGCCCCGGAGGAGGGCCAGATACGCAGTATTTT CASSPGGGPDTQYF
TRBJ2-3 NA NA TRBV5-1 TGCGCCAGCAGCTTTGGGGACTATACGCAGTATTTT CASSFGDYTQYF
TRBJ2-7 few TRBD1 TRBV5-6 TGTGCCAGCAGTCCCGGGACAGGGTTGAGTAGGAGCGAGCAGTACTTC CASSPGTGLSRSEQYF
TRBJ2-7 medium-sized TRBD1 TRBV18 TGTGCCAGCTCACCACGGGACAGGGGTCCCTACGAGCAGTACTTC CASSPRDRGPYEQYF
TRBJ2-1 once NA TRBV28 TGTGCCAGCAGTTCCTTAGCGGAGCCCACCTACAATGAGCAGTTCTTC CASSSLAEPTYNEQFF
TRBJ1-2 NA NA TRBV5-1 TGCGCCAGCGCCCCTAGCGGGTCTAACTATGGCTACACCTTC CASAPSGSNYGYTF
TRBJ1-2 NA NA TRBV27 TGTGCCAGCAGTTTGCTCACAGGGTATGGGGGCTACACCTTC CASSLLTGYGGYTF
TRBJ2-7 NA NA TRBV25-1 TGTGCCAGCAGTGTCCTCTACGAGCAGTACTTC CASSVLYEQYF
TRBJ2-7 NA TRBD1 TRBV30 TGTGCCTGGACCTCAGGGGGTGGTACCTACGAGCAGTACTTC CAWTSGGGTYEQYF
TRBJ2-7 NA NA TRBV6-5 TGTGCCAGCAGTTACAACGGGTTTGGCTACGAGCAGTACTTC CASSYNGFGYEQYF
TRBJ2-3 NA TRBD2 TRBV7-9 TGTGCCAGCAGCGCCGGGAGGGGCCCAGATACGCAGTATTTT CASSAGRGPDTQYF
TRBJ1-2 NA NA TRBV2 TGTGCCAGCAGTGAAGACAGGGTGGATGGCTACACCTTC CASSEDRVDGYTF
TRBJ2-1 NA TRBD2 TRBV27 TGTGCCAGCAGAGCGGGACTATTCTCCTACAATGAGCAGTTCTTC CASRAGLFSYNEQFF